The rows below give T cell receptor beta chains drawn from one sample of a study of tumor and adjacent non-tumor tissue in lung cancer. TCRdb re-analysed the multiplex PCR reads in MiXCR, keeping a single row per CDR3 protein. The sample has around 50,000 distinct CDR3 sequences, roughly 67% seen once. The sequenced material came from distant non-tumor lung tissue. The source of these receptors is a woman aged 70-85 years with non-small cell lung cancer. The CDR3 runs from the conserved cysteine through the conserved F or W. D genes are given only for firm matches. Clone size is not always given. Where it is, it says once, few, many or a class for expanded clones.

v_gene	abundance	j_gene	d_gene	CDR3aa	CDR3nt
TRBV6-6	.	TRBJ1-5	.	CANSSFGQPQRF	TGTGCCAACAGCTCATTCGGTCAGCCCCAACGTTTT
TRBV29-1	once	TRBJ2-1	.	CSVLLDGAEQFF	TGCAGCGTTCTGTTGGACGGGGCTGAGCAGTTCTTC
TRBV28	many	TRBJ1-2	.	CASSWGLLGYTF	TGTGCCAGCAGCTGGGGGCTCCTAGGCTACACCTTC
TRBV5-1	many	TRBJ2-2	.	CASSPAWTGELFF	TGCGCCAGCAGCCCGGCGTGGACCGGGGAGCTGTTTTTT
TRBV20-1	.	TRBJ1-1	.	CSAKPDINTEAFF	TGCAGTGCTAAGCCAGATATAAACACTGAAGCTTTCTTT
TRBV6-1	.	TRBJ1-5	.	CASNLNERQPRHF	TGTGCCAGCAACCTGAACGAAAGACAGCCCCGGCATTTT
TRBV14	.	TRBJ2-7	TRBD2	CAISQDSGTAEPYEQYF	TGCGCCATCAGCCAAGATAGCGGGACTGCCGAACCCTACGAGCAGTACTTC
TRBV28	.	TRBJ1-2	.	CASSPLTTVAPMSGTLGGYTF	TGTGCCAGCAGTCCACTAACCACCGTGGCCCCCATGTCAGGGACTTTGGGTGGCTACACCTTC
TRBV28	many	TRBJ2-1	.	CASGSPSWGEQFF	TGTGCCAGCGGCAGCCCATCCTGGGGGGAGCAGTTCTTC
TRBV6-6	many	TRBJ1-1	.	CASSLRFGTEAFF	TGTGCCAGCAGTCTTCGGTTCGGCACTGAAGCTTTCTTT
TRBV28	many	TRBJ2-3	.	CASSSAPPTDTQYF	TGTGCCAGCAGTTCCGCACCTCCCACAGATACGCAGTATTTT
TRBV10-3	many	TRBJ1-1	.	CAISEGGQAFF	TGTGCCATCAGTGAGGGCGGACAGGCTTTCTTT
TRBV29-1	.	TRBJ2-7	TRBD1	CTADTGTGGNEQYF	TGTACCGCTGACACCGGGACAGGGGGCAACGAGCAGTACTTC
TRBV7-9	many	TRBJ1-1	.	CASRPEGPNTEAFF	TGTGCCAGCAGGCCCGAAGGCCCGAACACTGAAGCTTTCTTT
TRBV6-5	.	TRBJ1-2	.	CASSYSTVGNYGYTF	TGTGCCAGCAGTTACTCAACGGTCGGGAACTATGGCTACACCTTC
TRBV5-4	many	TRBJ1-2	.	CASSLQGALSGYTF	TGTGCCAGCAGCTTGCAAGGGGCTCTCTCTGGCTACACCTTC
TRBV4-2	.	TRBJ2-1	TRBD1	CVSRPAGIGTGSVNGQFF	TGTGTCAGCAGACCTGCAGGAATCGGGACAGGGTCGGTTAATGGGCAGTTCTTC
TRBV28	.	TRBJ2-5	.	CASSPYPGDGLGETQYF	TGTGCCAGCAGTCCCTACCCCGGGGACGGGCTCGGGGAGACCCAGTACTTC
TRBV29-1	.	TRBJ2-1	.	CSVDSGYNEQSF	TGCAGTGTTGATTCAGGATACAATGAGCAGTCCTTC
TRBV6-6	.	TRBJ2-6	.	CASSYIQRISGTNVLIF	TGTGCCAGCAGTTACATCCAGCGAATCTCTGGGACCAACGTCCTGATTTTC
TRBV12-3/TRBV12-4	.	TRBJ2-3	.	CVSSLAIRTETQYF	TGTGTCAGCAGTTTAGCGATCCGCACAGAGACGCAGTATTTT
TRBV20-1	many	TRBJ1-6	TRBD1	CSARSGQSSYNSPLHF	TGCAGTGCTAGATCGGGACAGAGCTCCTATAATTCACCCCTCCACTTT
TRBV29-1	few	TRBJ2-2	.	CSVLTGELFF	TGCAGCGTCTTGACCGGGGAGCTGTTTTTT
TRBV7-8	once	TRBJ2-7	.	CASSFLAAEDGEQYF	TGTGCCAGCAGCTTCCTGGCGGCAGAGGATGGGGAGCAGTACTTC
TRBV13	many	TRBJ1-4	TRBD1	CASGSRDRGEKLFF	TGTGCCAGCGGGTCCCGGGACAGAGGTGAAAAACTGTTTTTT
TRBV5-1	.	TRBJ1-4	TRBD1	CASSSGDRSSEKLFF	TGCGCCAGCAGCTCGGGGGACAGGTCAAGTGAAAAACTGTTTTTT
TRBV29-1	.	TRBJ2-7	.	CSVDRQGTIGNYEQYF	TGCAGCGTTGATCGTCAGGGGACTATCGGGAACTACGAGCAGTACTTC
TRBV7-2	.	TRBJ1-1	.	CASSLGLRGDTAFF	TGTGCCAGCAGCTTAGGCCTACGAGGGGATACAGCTTTCTTT
TRBV5-4	many	TRBJ2-2	.	CASSLAETRTGELFF	TGTGCCAGCAGCTTGGCAGAGACTCGCACCGGGGAGCTGTTTTTT
TRBV6-1	.	TRBJ2-3	TRBD1	CASRDNRDRGDTHNF	TGTGCCAGTAGGGACAACCGGGACAGGGGAGACACGCACAATTTT
TRBV11-1	.	TRBJ2-1	TRBD2	CASSLSIAGPVEQFF	TGTGCCAGCAGCTTATCCATAGCGGGACCCGTTGAACAGTTCTTC
TRBV24-1	.	TRBJ2-1	TRBD2	CATNPTSGIGGYNEQFF	TGTGCCACCAATCCTACTAGCGGGATTGGTGGCTACAATGAGCAGTTCTTC